This record looks at one T cell receptor (beta chain) sequence and its context. Repertoires were generated with immunoSEQ multiplex PCR, while TCRdb's copy carries only in-frame clones and drops some. Of approximately 170,000 clones in the sample, approximately 85% were seen once. The sample originates from a study of blood T cell repertoires in COVID-19. The CDR3 loop spans 16 amino acids. Trimming shortened V by 3 bases and J by 5 bases, and 20 bases separated the two germline ends. The TCR comes from an older man with COVID-19, enrolled during active disease. The sequencing input was peripheral blood. The chain joins TRBV5-3 to TRBJ1-1; TRBD1 is a possible D gene (6 bases). TRBV5-3 is flagged as an ORF with uncertain function. The CDR3 protein is CARSSVTGFVRTEAFF. The CDR3 nucleotides are TGTGCCAGAAGCTCGGTAACAGGGTTTGTAAGGACTGAAGCTTTCTTT.